A selection of T cell receptor beta chains follows, all from one sample in a study of blood T cell repertoires in COVID-19. Clones were sequenced by immunoSEQ multiplex PCR, and TCRdb holds only the in-frame ones, with some missing. This sample carries about 150,000 clones, approximately 80% of them seen once, and the ten largest clones take roughly 2.2%. Sequenced: peripheral blood. Receptor source: an older man with acute or convalescent COVID-19. Both conserved end residues are part of each CDR3. A D gene is named only where the DNA matches it firmly. Where a row states a size, it is once, few, many or the class of an expanded clone; other rows omit it.

d_call,cdr3_length,v_call,clone_size,j_call,cdr3_nt,cdr3_aa
TRBD1,14,TRBV5-6,.,TRBJ2-5,TGTGCCAGCAGCTGGGACAGACTACAAGAGACCCAGTACTTC,CASSWDRLQETQYF
TRBD1,15,TRBV7-9,.,TRBJ1-3,TGTGCCAGCAGCGTCGACAGGGTTCCTGGAAACACCATATATTTT,CASSVDRVPGNTIYF
TRBD1,16,TRBV9,.,TRBJ1-3,TGTGCCAGCAGCTTCAAGCCGGGACAGGGCGAAAACACCATATATTTT,CASSFKPGQGENTIYF
TRBD1,14,TRBV18,.,TRBJ2-5,TGTGCCAGCTCACCACAGGGGGCGAAAGAGACCCAGTACTTC,CASSPQGAKETQYF
TRBD1,18,TRBV7-6,.,TRBJ1-1,TGTGCCAGCAGCTTAGTGGGGGGACAGGGTCGTGTGTACACTGAAGCTTTCTTT,CASSLVGGQGRVYTEAFF
.,13,TRBV9,.,TRBJ1-6,TGTGCCAGCAGCGTACCTTATAATTCACCCCTCCACTTT,CASSVPYNSPLHF
.,13,TRBV2,.,TRBJ1-2,TGTGCCAGCAGTCTGACCTACGCGGGAGGCTACACCTTC,CASSLTYAGGYTF
.,14,TRBV19,.,TRBJ1-5,TGTGCCAGTACCTTACATAATGGCCCAGGACCCCAGCATTTT,CASTLHNGPGPQHF
.,15,TRBV3-1/TRBV3-2,.,TRBJ1-6,TGTGCCAGCAGCCGCACCGCCCCCCCGGATTCACCCCTCCACTTT,CASSRTAPPDSPLHF
TRBD1,13,TRBV10-1,few,TRBJ2-7,TGCGCCAGCAGTGAGTCGACAGGGTCTAAGCAGTACTTC,CASSESTGSKQYF
.,14,TRBV6-5,.,TRBJ2-5,TGTGCCAGCAGTCTCCCGGGGTCCCGTGAGACCCAGTACTTC,CASSLPGSRETQYF